The next 25 T cell receptor beta chains were all read from a single sample in a study of blood T cell repertoires in COVID-19. Sequencing was performed with immunoSEQ multiplex PCR; in TCRdb, only in-frame clones are kept and a portion is missing. The sample gives 140,000 to 150,000 clones, around 84% of which show up once; 5.8% is in the top ten. The source material was PBMCs or T cells enriched from blood (not recorded which). The receptors here all came from a woman in her forties or fifties who had been exposed to COVID-19.

The table lists this clone with a few counts. This chain joins TRBV10-1 and TRBJ1-5; D is ambiguous. V was shortened by 0 bases and J by 5 bases, with 8 bases between the two germline ends. Germline CDR1 and CDR2: WNHNN and SYGVQD (reference sequence). The CDR3 covers 14 residues. The CDR3 loop reads CASSESGRDQPQHF. The CDR3 nucleotides are TGCGCCAGCAGTGAGTCGGGGAGAGATCAGCCCCAGCATTTT.

The chain joins TRBV10-2 to TRBJ2-1; D remains unclear. V was trimmed by 7 bases and J by 6 bases, leaving 19 bases between them. The CDR3 loop spans 15 amino acids. CDR1 and CDR2 from the germline V gene are WSHSY and SAAADI. Here the CDR3 reads CASTPGPFGGNEQFF. Written as DNA, the CDR3 is TGCGCCAGCACCCCGGGTCCTTTTGGTGGCAATGAGCAGTTCTTC.

The rearrangement uses TRBV4-1 and TRBJ2-2; 7 nucleotides agree with TRBD2. Germline CDR1 MGHRA, CDR2 YSYEKL. The CDR3 has 15 residues. Germline trimming cut 8 bases from V and 1 base from J; bases unmatched to any gene: 7. The chain's CDR3 is CASGGGLQNTGELFF. CDR3 in DNA: TGCGCCAGCGGCGGGGGACTACAGAACACCGGGGAGCTGTTTTTT.

This clone is a singleton in its sample. The chain is built from TRBV11-2 and TRBJ1-2; no clear D gene. V was clipped by 6 bases and J by 7 bases, with 21 bases between them. This CDR3 comprises 15 residues. The germline CDR1 and CDR2 sequences are SGHAT and FQNNGV. The CDR3 DNA sequence: TGTGCCAGCAGGTCCACGAGGCACCCTTCGGGTGGCTACACCTTC. Encoded protein: CASRSTRHPSGGYTF.

This clone was observed once. The chain carries TRBV6-2 or TRBV6-3 and TRBJ2-7; 8 bases match TRBD1. Germline CDR1 reads MNHEY; CDR2 reads SVGEGT. With 6 bases clipped from V and 3 bases from J, the junction kept 1 base outside the gene matches. CDR3 length equals 12 residues. DNA for the CDR3: TGTGCCAGCAGCGACAGGGGCTACGAGCAGTACTTC. Translating gives CASSDRGYEQYF.

This clone was found once. The chain is built from TRBV18 and TRBJ2-1; the match to TRBD1 covers 8 bases. CDR3 length: 15 residues. CDR1 is KGHSH, CDR2 LQKENI, per germline. Trimming at V came to 3 bases and at J to 4 bases, leaving 5 bases not matched to a gene. CDR3 nucleotides: TGTGCCAGCTCACCTTCCGGGACAGGTTACAATGAGCAGTTCTTC. It codes for CASSPSGTGYNEQFF.

The CDR3 DNA reads TGTGCCAGCTCACTCAGGACAGGGGTCATTCAGTACTTC. Translation: CASSLRTGVIQYF. The chain carries TRBV18 and TRBJ2-4; 9 bases align to TRBD1. The CDR3 is made up of 13 amino acids. J lost 9 bases, V lost 4 bases, and 4 bases had no gene match. Germline loops: CDR1 KGHSH, CDR2 LQKENI.

The rearrangement links TRBV5-1 to TRBJ1-3; TRBD1 might be the D (6 bases). This CDR3 is 13 amino acids long. Deletions cut 4 bases from V and 6 bases from J, with 11 bases between. The germline gives CDR1 SGHRS, CDR2 YFSETQ. CDR3 sequence: CASSMQGPNTIYF. The CDR3 nucleotides are TGCGCCAGCAGCATGCAGGGGCCAAACACCATATATTTT.

J is TRBJ2-2 and V is TRBV11-2; D uncertain. The CDR3 is 16 residues long. Per the germline V gene, CDR1 is SGHAT and CDR2 is FQNNGV. The V gene lost 2 bases and the J gene lost 1 base, with 11 bases spanning the gap. CDR3 sequence (DNA): TGTGCCAGCAGCTTAAAAGCTCGGGTGAACACCGGGGAGCTGTTTTTT. Amino acids: CASSLKARVNTGELFF.

The chain combines TRBV9 with TRBJ2-5; 7 bases are a match to TRBD2. The CDR3 runs to 13 residues. With V trimmed by 3 bases and J by 3 bases, 2 bases remained unmatched. Germline V gene lookup returns CDR1 SGDLS and CDR2 YYNGEE. CDR3 in amino acids: CASSAGTKETQYF. DNA of the CDR3: TGTGCCAGCAGCGCCGGGACTAAAGAGACCCAGTACTTC.

J is TRBJ1-2 and V is TRBV5-4, with TRBD1 matching 7 bases. V gave up 2 bases and J gave up 4 bases; unmatched junction bases: 5. Per germline, CDR1 SGHNT and CDR2 YYREEE (reference sequence). The CDR3 extends over 14 amino acids. CDR3 sequence: CASSLGTDGYGYTF. CDR3 DNA sequence: TGTGCCAGCAGCTTAGGGACAGATGGCTATGGCTACACCTTC.

As regards this clone: This sample also contains other DNA sequences that code for the same CDR3. The CDR3 DNA follows: TGTGCCAGCAGTTACCCGACAGGGTCTGGAAACACCATATATTTT. Translating it yields CASSYPTGSGNTIYF. The gene calls are TRBV6-6 and TRBJ1-3; 7 bases line up with TRBD1. The CDR3 extends over 15 amino acids. Looked up from germline, CDR1 is MNHNY and CDR2 is SVGAGI (reference sequence). V was pared by 2 bases and J by 1 base, with 2 bases of the junction left unmatched.

This clone was observed a single time. The rearrangement joins TRBV5-1 to TRBJ1-2; D gene uncertain. V was clipped by 4 bases and J by 2 bases, with 12 bases between them. This CDR3 spans 14 amino acids. Germline lookup yields CDR1 SGHRS and CDR2 YFSETQ. The CDR3 loop reads CASSLITGNYGYTF. The CDR3, as DNA: TGCGCCAGCAGCCTAATAACGGGGAACTATGGCTACACCTTC.

V is TRBV3-1 (or the pseudogene TRBV3-2) and J is TRBJ2-3; TRBD2 agrees at 10 bases. V lost 2 bases and J lost 1; bases outside the gene matches: 9. The CDR3 loop spans 18 amino acids. The germline V gene encodes CDR1 LGHDT and CDR2 YNNKEL (reference sequence). This CDR3 reads CASSQHLTSGVGTDTQYF. CDR3 nucleotides: TGTGCCAGCAGCCAACACCTTACTAGCGGGGTTGGCACAGATACGCAGTATTTT.

This sequence joins TRBV10-2 and TRBJ2-1; 11 bases map to TRBD2. This CDR3 is 15 amino acids long. Germline-derived CDR1 and CDR2 are WSHSY and SAAADI. The junction had 9 bases not matched to a gene; V was cut back by 4 bases and J by 10 bases. The CDR3 region is CASSAVSGGAQEQFF. CDR3 DNA: TGCGCCAGCAGTGCGGTTAGCGGGGGGGCCCAGGAGCAGTTCTTC.

The chain joins TRBV5-6 to TRBJ1-2; possibly TRBD1 for D (5 bases). The CDR3 spans 18 residues. The germline V gene encodes CDR1 SGHDT and CDR2 YYEEEE. Trimming pared 0 bases from V and 0 bases from J, leaving 18 bases between. CDR3: CASSLARQFAIPNYGYTF. CDR3 DNA: TGTGCCAGCAGCTTGGCCCGACAGTTCGCAATTCCTAACTATGGCTACACCTTC.

This sequence joins TRBV5-4 and TRBJ2-2, with unresolved D. CDR1 is SGHNT and CDR2 is YYREEE in the germline V gene (reference sequence). V was trimmed by 0 bases and J by 2 bases, leaving 11 bases between them. The CDR3 extends over 16 amino acids. DNA for the CDR3: TGTGCCAGCAGCTTGGGTCGGCAGGCCAACACCGGGGAGCTGTTTTTT. It translates to CASSLGRQANTGELFF.

This sequence joins TRBV19 and TRBJ1-2, with TRBD1 matching 8 bases. Losses at the gene ends were 6 bases for V and 5 bases for J; bases not matched to a gene: 14. This CDR3 has 16 residues. Germline CDR1 reads LNHDA; CDR2 reads SQIVND (reference sequence). The CDR3 loop reads CASRMSPGTGQYGYTF. The CDR3 DNA reads TGTGCCAGTAGAATGTCCCCCGGGACAGGCCAATATGGCTACACCTTC.

The chain recombines TRBV10-2 with TRBJ1-1; the match to TRBD1 covers 8 bases. The CDR3 runs to 14 residues. Germline CDR1 and CDR2: WSHSY and SAAADI. V shed 3 bases and J 1 base; nucleotides not matched to a gene: 1. The CDR3 DNA follows: TGCGCCAGCAGTGAAACAGGGGGGAACACTGAAGCTTTCTTT. As protein: CASSETGGNTEAFF.

This clone was recorded once. The chain employs TRBV9 and TRBJ2-3, with 12 bases lining up with TRBD2. Germline trimming cut 3 bases from V and 5 bases from J; bases unmatched to any gene: 7. Germline values: CDR1 SGDLS, CDR2 YYNGEE. CDR3 length: 16 amino acids. This chain's CDR3 is CASSEASGRALDTQYF. The CDR3, as DNA: TGTGCCAGCAGCGAAGCTAGCGGGAGGGCACTAGATACGCAGTATTTT.

This chain uses TRBV7-2 with TRBJ1-1, with D hard to call. Deletions cut 3 bases from V and 4 bases from J, with 12 bases between. This CDR3 is 14 amino acids long. The germline V gene encodes CDR1 SGHTA and CDR2 FQGNSA. Here the CDR3 DNA reads TGTGCCAGCAGCTTGTCGGCCAGGTTCACTGAAGCTTTCTTT. Protein sequence: CASSLSARFTEAFF.

In its sample, this clone was seen once. The rearrangement links TRBV27 to TRBJ2-7; possibly TRBD2 for D (7 bases). CDR3 length: 14 amino acids. Germline lookup yields CDR1 MNHEY and CDR2 SMNVEV (reference sequence). Deletions cut 4 bases from V and 6 bases from J, with 16 bases between. DNA of the CDR3: TGTGCCAGCAGTTCGGGGGGCACCCTCGGCGAGCAGTACTTC. Translating it yields CASSSGGTLGEQYF.

The rearrangement links TRBV5-6 to TRBJ2-1; 7 bases map to TRBD2. Trimming took 0 bases from V and 8 from J; bases not matched to a gene: 5. CDR3 length equals 14 residues. Germline CDR1 SGHDT, CDR2 YYEEEE. For the CDR3, the DNA is TGTGCCAGCAGCTTGGATCCGGGGAGGGATGAGCAGTTCTTC. Amino acid sequence: CASSLDPGRDEQFF.

J is TRBJ1-2 and V is TRBV11-2; 9 bases map to TRBD1. The J segment lost 8 bases and the V segment lost 5 bases, leaving 6 bases of the junction unmatched. From germline, CDR1 is SGHAT and CDR2 FQNNGV. The CDR3 spans 13 residues. The CDR3 loop reads CASSPQGAGGYTF. In DNA form, the CDR3 reads TGTGCCAGCAGCCCACAGGGGGCGGGCGGCTACACCTTC.

This clone was seen only once. The CDR3 here is CACQTSSSYEQYF. CDR3 nucleotides: TGTGCCTGCCAGACATCTTCCTCCTACGAGCAGTACTTC. The gene calls are TRBV30 and TRBJ2-7; D is unclear. The CDR3 has 13 residues. Trimming cost V 6 bases and J 0 bases, with 12 bases left between them. The germline gives CDR1 GTSNPN, CDR2 SVGIG (reference sequence).